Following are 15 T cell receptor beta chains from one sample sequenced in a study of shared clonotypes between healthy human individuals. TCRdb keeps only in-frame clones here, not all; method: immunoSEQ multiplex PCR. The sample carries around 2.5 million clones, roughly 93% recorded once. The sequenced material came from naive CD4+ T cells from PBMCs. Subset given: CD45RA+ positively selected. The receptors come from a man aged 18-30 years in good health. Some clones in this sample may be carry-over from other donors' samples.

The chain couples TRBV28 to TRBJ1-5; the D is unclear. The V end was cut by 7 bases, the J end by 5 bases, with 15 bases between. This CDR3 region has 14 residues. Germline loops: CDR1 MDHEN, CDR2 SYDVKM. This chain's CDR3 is CASNHRSGDQPQHF. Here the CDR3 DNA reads TGTGCCAGCAACCACCGATCGGGCGATCAGCCCCAGCATTTT.

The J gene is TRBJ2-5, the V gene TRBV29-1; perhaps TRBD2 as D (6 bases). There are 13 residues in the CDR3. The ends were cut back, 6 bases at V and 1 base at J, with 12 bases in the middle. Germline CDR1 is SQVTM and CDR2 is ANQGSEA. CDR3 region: CSVLGSSQETQYF. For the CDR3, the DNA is TGCAGCGTGCTCGGGAGTTCCCAAGAGACCCAGTACTTC.

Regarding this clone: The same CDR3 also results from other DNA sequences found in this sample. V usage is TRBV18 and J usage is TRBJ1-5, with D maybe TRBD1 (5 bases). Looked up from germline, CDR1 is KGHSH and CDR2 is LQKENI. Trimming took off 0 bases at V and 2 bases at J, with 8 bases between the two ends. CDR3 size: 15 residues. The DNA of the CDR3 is TGTGCCAGCTCACCACCGGGACGCGGCAATCAGCCCCAGCATTTT. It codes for CASSPPGRGNQPQHF.

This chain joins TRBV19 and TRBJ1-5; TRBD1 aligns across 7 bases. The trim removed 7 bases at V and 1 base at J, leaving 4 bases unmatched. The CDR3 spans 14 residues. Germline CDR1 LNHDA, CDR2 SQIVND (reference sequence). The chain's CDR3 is CASILTGSNQPQHF. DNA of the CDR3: TGTGCCAGTATTCTGACAGGGAGCAATCAGCCCCAGCATTTT. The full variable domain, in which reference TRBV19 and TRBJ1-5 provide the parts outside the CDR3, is DGGITQSPKYLFRKEGQNVTLSCEQNLNHDAMYWYRQDPGQGLRLIYYSQIVNDFQKGDIAEGYSVSREKKESFPLTVTSAQKNPTAFYLCASILTGSNQPQHFGDGTRLSIL.

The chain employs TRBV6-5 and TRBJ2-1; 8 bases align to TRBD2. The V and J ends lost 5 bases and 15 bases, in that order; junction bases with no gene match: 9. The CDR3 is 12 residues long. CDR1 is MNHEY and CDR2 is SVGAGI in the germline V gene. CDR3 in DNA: TGTGCCAGCAGTCTCATAGCGGGAAGCCCGTTCTTC. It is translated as CASSLIAGSPFF.

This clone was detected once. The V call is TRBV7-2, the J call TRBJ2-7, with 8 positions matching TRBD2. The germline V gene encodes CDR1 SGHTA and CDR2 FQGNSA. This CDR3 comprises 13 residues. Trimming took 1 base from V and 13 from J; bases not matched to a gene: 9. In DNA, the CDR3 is TGTGCCAGCAGCTTAGACACAGCGGGGGAGACCTACTTC. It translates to CASSLDTAGETYF. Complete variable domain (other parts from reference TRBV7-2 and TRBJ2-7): GAGVSQSPSNKVTEKGKDVELRCDPISGHTALYWYRQSLGQGLEFLIYFQGNSAPDKSGLPSDRFSAERTGGSVSTLTIQRTQQEDSAVYLCASSLDTAGETYFGPGTRLTVT.

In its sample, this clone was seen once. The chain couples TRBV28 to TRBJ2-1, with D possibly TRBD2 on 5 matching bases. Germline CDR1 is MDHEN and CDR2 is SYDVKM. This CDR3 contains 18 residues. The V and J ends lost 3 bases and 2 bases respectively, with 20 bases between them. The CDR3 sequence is CASSFVSSGSYPYNEQFF. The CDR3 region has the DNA TGTGCCAGCAGTTTCGTTTCTAGTGGGAGCTACCCCTACAATGAGCAGTTCTTC.

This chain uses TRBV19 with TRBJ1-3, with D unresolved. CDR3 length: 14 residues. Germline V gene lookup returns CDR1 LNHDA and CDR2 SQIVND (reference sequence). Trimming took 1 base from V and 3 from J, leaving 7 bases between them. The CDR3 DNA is TGTGCCAGTAGTATAGCCTCATTTGGAAACACCATATATTTT. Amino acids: CASSIASFGNTIYF.

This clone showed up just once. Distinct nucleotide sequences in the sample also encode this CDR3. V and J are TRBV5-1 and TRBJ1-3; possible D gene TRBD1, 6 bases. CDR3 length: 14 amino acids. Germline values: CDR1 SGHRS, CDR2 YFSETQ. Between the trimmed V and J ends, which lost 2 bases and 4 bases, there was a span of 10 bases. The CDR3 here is CASSLQGSGNTIYF. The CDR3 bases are TGCGCCAGCAGCTTACAGGGATCGGGAAACACCATATATTTT.

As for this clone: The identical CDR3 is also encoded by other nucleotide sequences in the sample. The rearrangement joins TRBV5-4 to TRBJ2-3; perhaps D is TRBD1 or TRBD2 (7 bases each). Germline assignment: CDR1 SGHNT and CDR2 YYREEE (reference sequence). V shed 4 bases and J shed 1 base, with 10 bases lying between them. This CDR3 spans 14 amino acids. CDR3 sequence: CASSPGGGTDTQYF. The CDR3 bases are TGTGCCAGCAGCCCAGGGGGGGGCACAGATACGCAGTATTTT.

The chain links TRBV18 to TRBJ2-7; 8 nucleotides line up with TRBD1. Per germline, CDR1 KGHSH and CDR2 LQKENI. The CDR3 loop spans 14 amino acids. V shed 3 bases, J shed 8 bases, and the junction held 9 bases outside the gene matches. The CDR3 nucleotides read TGTGCCAGCTCACCGCGACAGGGGACTGATAAGCAGTACTTC. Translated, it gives CASSPRQGTDKQYF.

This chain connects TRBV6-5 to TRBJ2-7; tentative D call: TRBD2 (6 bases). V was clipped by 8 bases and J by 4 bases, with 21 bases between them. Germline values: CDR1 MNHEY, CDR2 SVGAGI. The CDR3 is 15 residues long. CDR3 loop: CASRPFGGSGYEQYF. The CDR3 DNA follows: TGTGCCAGCCGTCCCTTCGGAGGGAGTGGATACGAGCAGTACTTC.

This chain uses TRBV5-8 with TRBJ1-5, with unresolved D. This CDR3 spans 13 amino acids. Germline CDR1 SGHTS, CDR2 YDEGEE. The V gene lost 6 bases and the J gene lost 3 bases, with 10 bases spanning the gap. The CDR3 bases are TGTGCCAGCATCCAGATACTCAATCAGCCCCAGCATTTT. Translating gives CASIQILNQPQHF.

CDR3 loop: CASSQGDGPYEQYF. CDR3 nucleotides: TGCGCCAGCAGCCAAGGTGACGGTCCCTACGAGCAGTACTTC. The chain has TRBV4-1 and TRBJ2-5; D is undetermined. The J call is in doubt because the DNA end fits TRBJ2-7 better. Germline V CDR1 and CDR2: MGHRA, YSYEKL. The CDR3 sequence is 14 residues long.

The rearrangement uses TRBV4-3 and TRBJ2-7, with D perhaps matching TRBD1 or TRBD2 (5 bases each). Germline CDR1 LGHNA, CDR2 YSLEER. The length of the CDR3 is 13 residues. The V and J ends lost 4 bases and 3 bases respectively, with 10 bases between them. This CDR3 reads CASSPRDGYEQYF. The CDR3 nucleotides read TGCGCCAGCAGCCCAAGGGACGGCTACGAGCAGTACTTC.